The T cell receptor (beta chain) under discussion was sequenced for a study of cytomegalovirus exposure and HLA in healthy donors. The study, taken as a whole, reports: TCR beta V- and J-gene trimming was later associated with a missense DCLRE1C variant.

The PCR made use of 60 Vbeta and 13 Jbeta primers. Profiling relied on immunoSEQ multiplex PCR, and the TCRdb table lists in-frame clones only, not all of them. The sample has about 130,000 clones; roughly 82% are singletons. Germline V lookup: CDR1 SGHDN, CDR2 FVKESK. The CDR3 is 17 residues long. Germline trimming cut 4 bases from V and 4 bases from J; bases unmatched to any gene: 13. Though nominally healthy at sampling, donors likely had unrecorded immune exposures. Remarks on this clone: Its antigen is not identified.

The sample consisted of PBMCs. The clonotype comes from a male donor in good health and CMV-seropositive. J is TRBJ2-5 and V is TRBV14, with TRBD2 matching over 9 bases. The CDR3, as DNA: TGTGCCAGCAGCCTTGGGACTAGCCCCACCCCAGTAGAGACCCAGTACTTC. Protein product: CASSLGTSPTPVETQYF.